This T cell receptor beta chain is drawn from a study of shared clonotypes between healthy human individuals. TCRdb keeps only in-frame clones here, not all; method: immunoSEQ multiplex PCR. Of some 1,900,000 clones listed, about 95% are singletons. The CDR3 is made up of 16 amino acids. Per the germline V gene, CDR1 is MNHEY and CDR2 is SMNVEV (reference sequence). V shed 3 bases, J shed 4 bases, and the junction held 8 bases outside the gene matches. The naive CD8 fraction comprised CD45RO-negative cells positively selected for CCR7 and excluded terminally differentiated effector memory CD45RA+ cells.

The TCR was taken from a young man in good health. The chain uses TRBV27 and TRBJ2-2, with 7 bases lining up with TRBD2. Sequencing input: naive CD8+ T cells sorted from blood. The CDR3 is CASSFISPSGTGELFF. CDR3 in DNA: TGTGCCAGCAGTTTTATAAGTCCTAGCGGCACCGGGGAGCTGTTTTTT.